The 24 T cell receptor beta chains in this list originate from one sample, sequenced in a study of blood T cell repertoires in COVID-19 (dated by TCRdb to 2020 to 2022). Receptor libraries were prepared by the immunoSEQ multiplex PCR assay. The table comes from immuneACCESS by way of TCRdb, which keeps in-frame sequences with V and J called. Part of the clones is missing from these tables; in studies checked, under half for an unresolved V gene and the rest for unknown reasons. The sample table lists about 140,000 clones, approximately 90% of them with a count of one. The leading ten clones occupy approximately 9.9% of the sample. The sequenced material came from peripheral blood. These receptors were taken from a woman at least 80 years old with acute or convalescent COVID-19.

The chain couples TRBV7-3 to TRBJ1-1; D remains unclear. Germline lookup yields CDR1 SGHTA and CDR2 FQGTGA. The CDR3 extends over 15 amino acids. The germline V and J ends were trimmed by 3 bases and 1 base, with 12 bases remaining between them. The CDR3: CASSLLSQQNTEAFF. The CDR3 DNA sequence: TGTGCCAGCAGCTTGTTATCACAGCAGAACACTGAAGCTTTCTTT.

The rearrangement links TRBV19 to TRBJ1-2; D is uncertain. There are 11 residues in the CDR3. Germline V gene sequence: CDR1 LNHDA, CDR2 SQIVND (reference sequence). Trimming stripped 7 bases from V and 2 bases from J, with 5 bases between. The CDR3 nucleotides read TGTGCCAGTAAACTAAACTATGGCTACACCTTC. It yields the protein CASKLNYGYTF.

The V call is TRBV14, the J call TRBJ2-3; the D is unclear. The CDR3 contains 14 residues. CDR1 SGHDN and CDR2 FVKESK come from the germline V gene. V lost 4 bases and J lost 6, with 14 bases in between. CDR3 DNA sequence: TGTGCCAGCAGCCTAAAGATGAGGAAGGATACGCAGTATTTT. Translation: CASSLKMRKDTQYF.

The gene calls are TRBV7-3 and TRBJ1-6; 9 bases agree with TRBD1. The CDR3 spans 15 residues. Looked up from germline, CDR1 is SGHTA and CDR2 is FQGTGA. The V and J ends lost 0 bases and 7 bases, in that order; junction bases with no gene match: 1. The CDR3 is CASSLTGQGNSPLHF. The CDR3 DNA reads TGTGCCAGCAGCTTAACGGGACAGGGAAATTCACCCCTCCACTTT.

The chain couples TRBV6-5 to TRBJ1-2; the D is unclear. Looked up from germline, CDR1 is MNHEY and CDR2 is SVGAGI. This CDR3 contains 13 residues. The V end lost 6 bases, the J end lost 3 bases, and 11 bases lay between the germline ends. CDR3 bases: TGTGCCAGCAGCGCTATGCCGGACTATGGCTACACCTTC. Amino acid sequence: CASSAMPDYGYTF.

The rearrangement uses TRBV10-3 and TRBJ1-5; possible D gene TRBD1, 5 bases. Trimming left V 0 bases short and J 6 bases short, with 9 bases between. CDR1 and CDR2 from the germline V gene are ENHRY and SYGVKD. This CDR3 contains 14 residues. The CDR3 is CAISESGAPQPQHF. CDR3 nucleotide sequence: TGTGCCATCAGTGAGTCTGGGGCACCTCAGCCCCAGCATTTT.

CDR3 residues: CASSLRQEGDYGYTF. DNA of the CDR3: TGTGCCAGCAGCTTGCGACAGGAAGGGGACTATGGCTACACCTTC. V and J are TRBV5-8 and TRBJ1-2; D perhaps matches TRBD1 (6 bases). CDR1 and CDR2 from the germline V gene are SGHTS and YDEGEE. The CDR3 has 15 amino acids. Trimming left V 1 base short and J 3 bases short, with 13 bases between.

The V call is TRBV7-9, the J call TRBJ1-3; D is perhaps TRBD1 (6 bases). Trimming removed 4 bases at V and 0 bases at J, with 13 bases between. This CDR3 contains 16 residues. From germline, CDR1 is SEHNR and CDR2 FQNEAQ (reference sequence). CDR3 region: CASSSGQLFSGNTIYF. The CDR3 DNA reads as TGTGCCAGCAGCTCCGGACAGCTTTTCTCTGGAAACACCATATATTTT.

V usage is TRBV27 and J usage is TRBJ2-7; 7 nucleotides align to TRBD1. The germline CDR1 and CDR2 sequences are MNHEY and SMNVEV (reference sequence). This CDR3 comprises 14 residues. The trim removed 1 base at V and 1 base at J, leaving 1 base unmatched. The CDR3 DNA reads as TGTGCCAGCAGTTTATACAGGGGATCCTACGAGCAGTACTTC. Residues: CASSLYRGSYEQYF.

The chain recombines TRBV7-6 with TRBJ2-7; 12 bases are a match to TRBD2. The CDR3 length is 16 residues. V was pared by 1 base and J by 4 bases, with 5 bases of the junction left unmatched. CDR1 SGHVS and CDR2 FNYEAQ come from the germline V gene. CDR3 bases: TGTGCCAGCAGCTTAGGGGCGACTAGCGGGGGTTACGAGCAGTACTTC. Its protein product is CASSLGATSGGYEQYF. Complete variable domain (other parts from reference TRBV7-6 and TRBJ2-7): GAGVSQSPRYKVTKRGQDVALRCDPISGHVSLYWYRQALGQGPEFLTYFNYEAQQDKSGLPNDRFSAERPEGSISTLTIQRTEQRDSAMYRCASSLGATSGGYEQYFGPGTRLTVT.

The chain combines TRBV5-4 with TRBJ2-5, with a weak D call TRBD1 (6 bases). Trimming removed 2 bases from V and 5 bases from J, with 13 bases in between. The CDR3 covers 14 residues. The germline CDR1 and CDR2 sequences are SGHNT and YYREEE (reference sequence). For the CDR3, the DNA is TGTGCCAGCAGCTTTTCAGGGACATGGGAGACCCAGTACTTC. The encoded protein is CASSFSGTWETQYF.

Turning to this clone: Other DNA sequences within the sample encode an identical CDR3. The J gene is TRBJ1-2, the V gene TRBV18; 7 positions agree with TRBD1. This CDR3 contains 14 residues. The germline CDR1 and CDR2 sequences are KGHSH and LQKENI. The J segment lost 0 bases and the V segment lost 3 bases, leaving 1 base of the junction unmatched. CDR3 DNA: TGTGCCAGCTCACCCCAGGGGGCTAACTATGGCTACACCTTC. Translation: CASSPQGANYGYTF.

This rearrangement joins TRBV27 to TRBJ1-5; maybe TRBD1 (6 bases). Deletions cut 4 bases from V and 0 bases from J, with 13 bases between. The CDR3 is 16 amino acids. Germline-derived CDR1 and CDR2 are MNHEY and SMNVEV (reference sequence). CDR3 region: CASSSRTVYSNQPQHF. The CDR3 bases are TGTGCCAGCAGTTCCCGGACAGTCTATAGCAATCAGCCCCAGCATTTT.

In its sample, this clone was seen a few times. The J gene is TRBJ1-3, the V gene TRBV5-1, with 7 positions matching TRBD1. Germline-derived CDR1 and CDR2 are SGHRS and YFSETQ. Trimming removed 4 bases from V and 4 bases from J; junction bases left unmatched: 11. The CDR3 runs to 16 residues. The CDR3 protein is CASSARTGGTGNTIYF. In DNA form, the CDR3 reads TGCGCCAGCAGCGCCCGGACAGGCGGGACCGGAAACACCATATATTTT.

V gene TRBV12-3 or TRBV12-4 combines with J gene TRBJ1-1, with no clear D. V was clipped by 1 base and J by 6 bases, with 9 bases between them. This CDR3 has 13 residues. The CDR3 protein is CASSLGGFAEAFF. CDR3 nucleotides: TGTGCCAGCAGTTTAGGAGGTTTCGCTGAAGCTTTCTTT.

The chain is built from TRBV3-1 (or the pseudogene TRBV3-2) and TRBJ1-4, with D perhaps matching TRBD1 (6 bases). In germline, CDR1 is LGHDT, CDR2 YNNKEL (reference sequence). Trimming left V 8 bases short and J 8 bases short, with 6 bases between. This CDR3 spans 10 amino acids. The CDR3 region has the DNA TGTGCCAGCCAGGGGGAAAAACTGTTTTTT. Protein product: CASQGEKLFF.

V usage is TRBV12-5 and J usage is TRBJ1-4; TRBD1 agrees at 8 bases. There are 15 residues in the CDR3. CDR1 is LGHNT, CDR2 FRNRAP, per germline. V was clipped by 4 bases and J by 5 bases; unmatched bases: 6. The CDR3 here is CASGSGQGRNEKLFF. The CDR3 DNA reads as TGTGCTAGTGGTTCAGGACAGGGTCGAAATGAAAAACTGTTTTTT.

The rearrangement uses TRBV29-1 and TRBJ2-7; 13 bases line up with TRBD2. CDR3 size: 15 residues. The V gene's germline CDR1 is SQVTM and CDR2 ANQGSEA. Losses at the gene ends were 1 base for V and 2 bases for J; bases not matched to a gene: 2. CDR3 sequence (DNA): TGCAGCGTTGAAGTAACTAGCGGGGGGGCCTACGAGCAGTACTTC. The encoded protein is CSVEVTSGGAYEQYF.

This clone has just a few counts. V is TRBV5-1 and J is TRBJ1-3, with a tentative D call TRBD1 (5 bases). The CDR3 covers 14 residues. Per the germline V gene, CDR1 is SGHRS and CDR2 is YFSETQ. V was shortened by 4 bases and J by 4 bases, with 12 bases between the two germline ends. The CDR3 loop is CASSPGGDGNTIYF. As DNA, the CDR3 is TGCGCCAGCAGCCCCGGGGGGGACGGAAACACCATATATTTT. The full variable domain, its missing parts supplied by reference TRBV5-1 and TRBJ1-3, is KAGVTQTPRYLIKTRGQQVTLSCSPISGHRSVSWYQQTPGQGLQFLFEYFSETQRNKGNFPGRFSGRQFSNSRSEMNVSTLELGDSALYLCASSPGGDGNTIYFGEGSWLTVV.

The chain couples TRBV19 to TRBJ1-1, with no clear D. CDR3 length: 16 residues. The V gene lost 1 base and the J gene lost 2 bases, with 14 bases spanning the gap. Germline V CDR1 and CDR2: LNHDA, SQIVND (reference sequence). The CDR3 DNA follows: TGTGCCAGTAGTATAGGGAGACACGGGGTAAACACTGAAGCTTTCTTT. It specifies CASSIGRHGVNTEAFF.

This clone was seen more than once but under ten times. The chain employs TRBV5-4 and TRBJ1-2; possibly TRBD1 for D (5 bases). The V end was cut by 1 base, the J end by 5 bases, with 18 bases between. The CDR3 spans 16 residues. The germline CDR1 and CDR2 sequences are SGHNT and YYREEE (reference sequence). In DNA form, the CDR3 reads TGTGCCAGCAGCTTGTATTCAGGGCGGATGGGGTATGGCTACACCTTC. Amino acids: CASSLYSGRMGYGYTF.

This clone showed up just a few times. Other DNA sequences of this sample code for an identical CDR3. The gene calls are TRBV5-1 and TRBJ2-7; 9 bases are shared with TRBD1. The CDR3 totals 14 residues. CDR1 is SGHRS, CDR2 YFSETQ, per germline. The junction had 2 bases not matched to a gene; V was cut back by 2 bases and J by 2 bases. This CDR3 is CASSLGTGTYEQYF. Written as DNA, the CDR3 is TGCGCCAGCAGCTTAGGGACAGGGACCTACGAGCAGTACTTC.

The chain couples TRBV5-1 to TRBJ1-5; 10 bases match TRBD1. CDR1 and CDR2 (germline): SGHRS, YFSETQ. This CDR3 contains 13 residues. Trimming cost V 5 bases and J 7 bases; bases outside gene matches: 3. CDR3 region: CASSGTGEQPQHF. In nucleotides, the CDR3 is TGCGCCAGCAGTGGGACAGGGGAACAGCCCCAGCATTTT.

This rearrangement joins TRBV11-2 to TRBJ1-2, with 10 positions matching TRBD1. Trimming at V came to 1 base and at J to 4 bases, leaving 6 bases not matched to a gene. Germline V lookup: CDR1 SGHAT, CDR2 FQNNGV. The CDR3 is made up of 16 amino acids. CDR3 nucleotides: TGTGCCAGCAGCTTAGTTGGGACAGGGGCTATCTATGGCTACACCTTC. This gives the protein CASSLVGTGAIYGYTF. The variable domain in full, with the rest retrieved from reference TRBV11-2 and TRBJ1-2, is EAGVAQSPRYKIIEKRQSVAFWCNPISGHATLYWYQQILGQGPKLLIQFQNNGVVDDSQLPKDRFSAERLKGVDSTLKIQPAKLEDSAVYLCASSLVGTGAIYGYTFGSGTRLTVV.